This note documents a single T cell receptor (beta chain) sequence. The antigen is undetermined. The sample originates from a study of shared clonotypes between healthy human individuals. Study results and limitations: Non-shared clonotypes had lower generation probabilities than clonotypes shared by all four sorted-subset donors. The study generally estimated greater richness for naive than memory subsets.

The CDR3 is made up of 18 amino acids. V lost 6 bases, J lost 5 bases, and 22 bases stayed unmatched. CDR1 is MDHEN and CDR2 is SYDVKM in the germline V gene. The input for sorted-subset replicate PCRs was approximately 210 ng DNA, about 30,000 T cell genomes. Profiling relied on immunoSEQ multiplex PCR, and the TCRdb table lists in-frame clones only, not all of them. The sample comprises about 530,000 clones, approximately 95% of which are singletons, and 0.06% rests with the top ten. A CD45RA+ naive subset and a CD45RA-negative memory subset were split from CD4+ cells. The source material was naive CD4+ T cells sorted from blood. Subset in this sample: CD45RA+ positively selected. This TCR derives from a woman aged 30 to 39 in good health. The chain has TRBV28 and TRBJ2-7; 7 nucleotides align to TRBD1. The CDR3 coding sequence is TGTGCCAGCAGCTCTCGACAGGGAGCCTTCGTGACGTTGAACGAGCAGTACTTC. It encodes CASSSRQGAFVTLNEQYF.